These T cell receptor beta chains were read from a single sample in a study of T cells expressing NK-cell markers. TCRdb re-called the 5' RACE reads; one entry per CDR3 protein, DNA not given. Recorded for this sample: some 150,000 distinct CDR3 sequences. The sequencing sample was made of blood T cells: a sorted CD56 or NKG2C T cell subset, CD4+ or CD8+ T cells, or bulk PBMC T cells (not recorded which). The receptors were gathered from a woman aged 50 to 60 in good health. CDR3s include the opening cysteine and the closing phenylalanine or tryptophan.

J gene,V gene,CDR3 protein
TRBJ1-1,TRBV7-6,CASSLVGGAGTEAFF
TRBJ2-1,TRBV4-1,CASSHSTGGYRYNEQFF
TRBJ2-5,TRBV2,CASGVAGGSGETQYF
TRBJ2-1,TRBV7-6,CASSLASTGTSTTGLFF
TRBJ1-2,TRBV29-1,CSVEPGQHRFYGYTF
TRBJ2-1,TRBV6-1,CASSEGLDNEQFF
TRBJ2-1,TRBV7-8,CASRRTGLVSEQFF
TRBJ2-1,TRBV7-9,CASSTGSLGYNEQFF
TRBJ2-1,TRBV3-1,CASSPADPSYNEQFF
TRBJ1-1,TRBV3-1,CASSQVRVGTEAFF
TRBJ2-1,TRBV6-5,CASSPWTEYNEQFF
TRBJ1-1,TRBV27,CATGQHMNTEAFF
TRBJ2-7,TRBV29-1,CSGITGEAYEQYF
TRBJ2-3,TRBV4-1,CASSHRSLEGTQYF
TRBJ2-7,TRBV9,CASSAGTSPSGQYF
TRBJ2-1,TRBV18,CASSPPEGFGSYNEQFF
TRBJ2-1,TRBV27,CASSQTFYNEQFF
TRBJ2-3,TRBV5-1,CASQPAGLADISTDTQYF
TRBJ2-3,TRBV10-3,CAISANPDTQYF
TRBJ2-3,TRBV27,CASSPLAGVQDTQYF
TRBJ2-1,TRBV6-2/TRBV6-3,CASSYVSTDNEQFF
TRBJ2-5,TRBV5-6,CASSLGDYNPQYF
TRBJ1-2,TRBV20-1,CSARGDSNYGYTF
TRBJ2-5,TRBV27,CASSPGLATETQYF
TRBJ2-3,TRBV5-1,CASPPGLARTDTQYF
TRBJ2-1,TRBV6-5,CASSYSGSWRGDEQFF
TRBJ2-7,TRBV5-1,CASSSGTSGVYEQYF
TRBJ1-2,TRBV7-9,CASSFETGTGDYGYTF
TRBJ1-2,TRBV11-2,CASSFYGGLGYTF
TRBJ2-3,TRBV7-9,CASSPRGELWADTQYF
TRBJ2-5,TRBV27,CASSLSPGQRETQYF